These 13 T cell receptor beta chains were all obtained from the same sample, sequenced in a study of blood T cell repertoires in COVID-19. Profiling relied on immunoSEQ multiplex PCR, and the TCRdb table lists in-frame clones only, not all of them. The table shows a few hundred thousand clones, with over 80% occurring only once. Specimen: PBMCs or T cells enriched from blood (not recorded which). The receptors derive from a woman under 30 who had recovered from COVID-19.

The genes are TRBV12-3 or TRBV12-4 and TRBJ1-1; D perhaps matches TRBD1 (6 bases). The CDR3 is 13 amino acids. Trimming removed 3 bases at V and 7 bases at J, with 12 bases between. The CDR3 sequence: CASSFSGGGEAFF. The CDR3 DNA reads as TGTGCCAGCAGTTTTTCGGGGGGCGGTGAAGCTTTCTTT.

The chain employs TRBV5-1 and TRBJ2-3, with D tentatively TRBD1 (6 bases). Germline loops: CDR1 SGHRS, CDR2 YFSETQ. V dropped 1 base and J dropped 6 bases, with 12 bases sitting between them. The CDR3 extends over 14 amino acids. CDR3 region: CASSLSLGGDTQYF. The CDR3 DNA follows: TGCGCCAGCAGCTTGTCCTTAGGGGGTGATACGCAGTATTTT.

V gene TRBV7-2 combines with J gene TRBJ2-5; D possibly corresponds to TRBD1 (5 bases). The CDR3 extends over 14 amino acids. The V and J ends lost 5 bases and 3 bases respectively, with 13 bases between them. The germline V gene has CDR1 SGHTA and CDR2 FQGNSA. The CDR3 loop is CASSAPGPKETQYF. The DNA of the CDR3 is TGTGCCAGCAGCGCACCAGGGCCAAAAGAGACCCAGTACTTC.

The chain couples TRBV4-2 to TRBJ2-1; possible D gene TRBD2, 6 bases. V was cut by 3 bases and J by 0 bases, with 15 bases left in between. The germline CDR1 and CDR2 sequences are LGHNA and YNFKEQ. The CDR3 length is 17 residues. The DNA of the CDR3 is TGTGCCAGCAGCCAGGAAAGCGGGCCCGGCTCCTACAATGAGCAGTTCTTC. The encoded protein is CASSQESGPGSYNEQFF.

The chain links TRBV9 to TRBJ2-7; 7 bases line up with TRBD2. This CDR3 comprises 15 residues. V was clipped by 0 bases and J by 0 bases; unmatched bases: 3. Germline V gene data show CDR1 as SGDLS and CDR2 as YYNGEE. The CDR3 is CASSVGLAASYEQYF. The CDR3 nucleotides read TGTGCCAGCAGCGTAGGGCTAGCGGCCTCCTACGAGCAGTACTTC.

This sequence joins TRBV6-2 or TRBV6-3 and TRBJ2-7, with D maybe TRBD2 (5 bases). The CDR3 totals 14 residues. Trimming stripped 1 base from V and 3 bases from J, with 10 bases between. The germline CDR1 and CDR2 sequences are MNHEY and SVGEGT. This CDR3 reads CASSYFGLGYEQYF. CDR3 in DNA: TGTGCCAGCAGTTACTTCGGACTCGGCTACGAGCAGTACTTC.

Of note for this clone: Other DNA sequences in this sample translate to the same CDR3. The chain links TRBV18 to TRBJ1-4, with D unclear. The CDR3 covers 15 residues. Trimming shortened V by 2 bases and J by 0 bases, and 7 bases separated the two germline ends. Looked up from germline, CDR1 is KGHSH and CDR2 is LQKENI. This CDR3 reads CASSPSGATNEKLFF. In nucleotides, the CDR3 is TGTGCCAGCTCACCATCAGGCGCAACTAATGAAAAACTGTTTTTT.

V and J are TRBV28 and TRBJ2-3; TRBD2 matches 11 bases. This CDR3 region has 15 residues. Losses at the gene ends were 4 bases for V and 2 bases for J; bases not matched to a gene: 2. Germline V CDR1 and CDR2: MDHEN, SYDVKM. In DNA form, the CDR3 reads TGTGCCAGCAGTTATAGCGGGAGGGTCACAGATACGCAGTATTTT. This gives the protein CASSYSGRVTDTQYF.

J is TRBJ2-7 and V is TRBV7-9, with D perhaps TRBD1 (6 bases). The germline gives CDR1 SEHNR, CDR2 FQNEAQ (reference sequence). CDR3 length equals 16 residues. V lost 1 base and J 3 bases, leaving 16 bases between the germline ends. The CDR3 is CASSLGGSRGVYEQYF. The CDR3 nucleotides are TGTGCCAGCAGCTTAGGGGGTTCCAGGGGAGTCTACGAGCAGTACTTC.

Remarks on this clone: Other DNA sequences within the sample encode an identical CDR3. CDR3 protein: CASSLGGGTDTQYF. CDR3 in DNA: TGCGCCAGCAGCTTGGGCGGGGGCACAGATACGCAGTATTTT. The V and J genes are TRBV5-1 and TRBJ2-3, with a tentative D call TRBD2 (6 bases). The CDR3 spans 14 residues. Between the trimmed V and J ends, which lost 0 bases and 1 base, there was a span of 6 bases. Per the germline V gene, CDR1 is SGHRS and CDR2 is YFSETQ.

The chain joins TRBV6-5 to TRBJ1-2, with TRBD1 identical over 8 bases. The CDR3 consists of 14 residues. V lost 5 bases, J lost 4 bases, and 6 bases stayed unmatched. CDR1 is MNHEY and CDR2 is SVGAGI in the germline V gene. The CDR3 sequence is CASSMDREFYGYTF. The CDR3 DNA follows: TGTGCCAGCAGTATGGACAGGGAGTTCTATGGCTACACCTTC.

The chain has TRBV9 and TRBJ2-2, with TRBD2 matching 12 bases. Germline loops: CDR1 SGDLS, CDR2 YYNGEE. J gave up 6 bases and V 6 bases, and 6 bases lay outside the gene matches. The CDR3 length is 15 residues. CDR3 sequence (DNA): TGTGCCAGCACCCGGACTAGCGGGGAGTCCGGGGAGCTGTTTTTT. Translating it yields CASTRTSGESGELFF.

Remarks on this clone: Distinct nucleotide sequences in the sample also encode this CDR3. The CDR3 sequence is CASSYGTGGNQPQHF. For the CDR3, the DNA is TGTGCCAGCAGTTACGGAACAGGGGGGAATCAGCCCCAGCATTTT. This sequence joins TRBV6-5 and TRBJ1-5; 8 bases map to TRBD1. CDR1 and CDR2 (germline): MNHEY, SVGAGI. V was pared by 2 bases and J by 4 bases, with 4 bases of the junction left unmatched. This CDR3 has 15 amino acids.